What follows are 27 T cell receptor beta chains derived from one specimen sequenced in a study of blood T cell repertoires in COVID-19. The method was immunoSEQ multiplex PCR; TCRdb's version includes in-frame clones alone and lacks a portion of them. This table has some 100,000 clones, roughly 87% appearing once. The material sequenced was peripheral blood. These receptors all stem from a woman aged 55 to 70 with acute or convalescent COVID-19.

The CDR3 bases are TGTGCCAGCAGCGTCGGGACTAGCGGAGTAGGGGAGACCCAGTACTTC. Its protein is CASSVGTSGVGETQYF. The rearrangement uses TRBV9 and TRBJ2-5, with 11 bases matching TRBD2. Unmatched junction bases numbered 8, after V lost 2 bases and J lost 5 bases. In germline, CDR1 is SGDLS, CDR2 YYNGEE. There are 16 residues in the CDR3.

CDR3 nucleotides: TGTGCCAGTCATGCGGTCAGCTCTGGAAACACCATATATTTT. Amino acid sequence: CASHAVSSGNTIYF. The V gene is TRBV19, the J gene TRBJ1-3, with D uncertain. The V gene lost 8 bases and the J gene lost 0 bases, with 11 bases spanning the gap. This CDR3 contains 14 residues. Germline assignment: CDR1 LNHDA and CDR2 SQIVND (reference sequence).

The gene calls are TRBV9 and TRBJ1-6; 7 bases match TRBD1. This CDR3 is built from 15 residues. From germline, CDR1 is SGDLS and CDR2 YYNGEE. V was clipped by 3 bases and J by 5 bases; unmatched bases: 5. The CDR3 here is CASSGLGQNNSPLHF. The CDR3 nucleotides read TGTGCCAGCAGCGGATTGGGACAGAATAATTCACCCCTCCACTTT. Full variable domain (rest looked up from reference TRBV9 and TRBJ1-6): DSGVTQTPKHLITATGQRVTLRCSPRSGDLSVYWYQQSLDQGLQFLIQYYNGEERAKGNILERFSAQQFPDLHSELNLSSLELGDSALYFCASSGLGQNNSPLHFGNGTRLTVT.

The chain couples TRBV6-5 to TRBJ2-6; D uncertain. Trimming left V 8 bases short and J 1 base short, with 12 bases between. Germline V lookup: CDR1 MNHEY, CDR2 SVGAGI. There are 15 residues in the CDR3. The CDR3 protein is CASRHKASGANVLTF. The CDR3 bases are TGTGCCAGCCGACATAAGGCGTCTGGGGCCAACGTCCTGACTTTC.

The DNA for the CDR3 is TGCGCCAGCAGCTTGGTATTCGGGGGATATGGCGCTGAAGCTTTCTTT. Its translation: CASSLVFGGYGAEAFF. The chain recombines TRBV5-1 with TRBJ1-1, with TRBD1 as a possible D gene (5 bases). Germline V lookup: CDR1 SGHRS, CDR2 YFSETQ. Trimming pared 0 bases from V and 6 bases from J, leaving 18 bases between. This CDR3 spans 16 amino acids.

The J gene is TRBJ1-2, the V gene TRBV5-4; D is possibly TRBD1 (5 bases). The V gene's germline CDR1 is SGHNT and CDR2 YYREEE (reference sequence). V was trimmed by 3 bases and J by 2 bases, leaving 11 bases between them. The CDR3 runs 14 residues. In DNA, the CDR3 is TGTGCCAGCAGCTCCAGGGAGGCGAACTATGGCTACACCTTC. Protein: CASSSREANYGYTF.

The chain carries TRBV28 and TRBJ2-1; 10 positions match TRBD1. This CDR3 has 14 amino acids. Germline V lookup: CDR1 MDHEN, CDR2 SYDVKM. The V segment lost 6 bases and the J segment 9 bases; nucleotides outside the gene matches: 8. CDR3 in amino acids: CASSRTGGVSEQFF. For the CDR3, the DNA is TGTGCCAGCAGCCGGACAGGGGGGGTGAGTGAGCAGTTCTTC. The variable domain in full, with the rest retrieved from reference TRBV28 and TRBJ2-1, is DVKVTQSSRYLVKRTGEKVFLECVQDMDHENMFWYRQDPGLGLRLIYFSYDVKMKEKGDIPEGYSVSREKKERFSLILESASTNQTSMYLCASSRTGGVSEQFFGPGTRLTVL.

The chain combines TRBV19 with TRBJ1-2; the match to TRBD1 covers 7 bases. CDR3 size: 15 residues. Losses at the gene ends were 1 base for V and 5 bases for J; bases not matched to a gene: 7. Germline values: CDR1 LNHDA, CDR2 SQIVND (reference sequence). The CDR3 DNA reads as TGTGCCAGTAGTATAGCAGACAGGGAGCCTTATGGCTACACCTTC. Encoded protein: CASSIADREPYGYTF.

The chain couples TRBV29-1 to TRBJ1-2, with TRBD1 identical over 9 bases. CDR3 length: 18 residues. V was pared by 2 bases and J by 0 bases, with 13 bases of the junction left unmatched. Germline assignment: CDR1 SQVTM and CDR2 ANQGSEA. The CDR3, as DNA: TGCAGCGTTGAACCTTTCCCGGGACAGGGAAGCACTAACTATGGCTACACCTTC. The encoded protein is CSVEPFPGQGSTNYGYTF.

The rearrangement links TRBV6-6 to TRBJ2-1; 7 bases map to TRBD2. The V gene's germline CDR1 is MNHNY and CDR2 SVGAGI (reference sequence). The CDR3 covers 15 residues. The junction had 4 bases not matched to a gene; V was cut back by 2 bases and J by 3 bases. The CDR3 loop reads CASSYGRDGYNEQFF. CDR3 DNA: TGTGCCAGCAGTTACGGGAGGGATGGCTACAATGAGCAGTTCTTC.

V is TRBV29-1 and J is TRBJ2-7; 12 bases agree with TRBD2. Germline V lookup: CDR1 SQVTM, CDR2 ANQGSEA. CDR3 length: 14 residues. V was clipped by 6 bases and J by 4 bases; unmatched bases: 7. As DNA, the CDR3 is TGCAGCGTCGAGACTAGCGGGAGTAGGTACGAGCAGTACTTC. This encodes CSVETSGSRYEQYF.

This clone showed up just a few times. V gene TRBV9 combines with J gene TRBJ2-2; the match to TRBD2 covers 7 bases. Germline assignment: CDR1 SGDLS and CDR2 YYNGEE. Losses at the gene ends were 0 bases for V and 0 bases for J; bases not matched to a gene: 2. The CDR3 consists of 16 residues. The CDR3 DNA reads TGTGCCAGCAGCGTAGGCGGGGGTCCGAACACCGGGGAGCTGTTTTTT. The encoded protein is CASSVGGGPNTGELFF.

The V gene is TRBV7-6, the J gene TRBJ1-1, with a weak D call TRBD1 (6 bases). The germline gives CDR1 SGHVS, CDR2 FNYEAQ. V lost 6 bases and J lost 1, with 15 bases in between. The CDR3 runs 15 residues. CDR3 nucleotide sequence: TGTGCCAGCAGGCGGGGGCGAGAATCGAACACTGAAGCTTTCTTT. Residues: CASRRGRESNTEAFF.

The J gene is TRBJ2-5, the V gene TRBV9, with a tentative D call TRBD2 (5 bases). CDR1 SGDLS and CDR2 YYNGEE come from the germline V gene. Trimming pared 1 base from V and 2 bases from J, leaving 12 bases between. The CDR3 length is 15 residues. CDR3 residues: CASSVNAGPQETQYF. CDR3 nucleotides: TGTGCCAGCAGCGTAAATGCGGGCCCTCAAGAGACCCAGTACTTC.

The chain employs TRBV19 and TRBJ2-2, with D tentatively TRBD1 (6 bases). Germline assignment: CDR1 LNHDA and CDR2 SQIVND (reference sequence). The CDR3 runs to 17 residues. V was cut by 5 bases and J by 1 base, with 17 bases left in between. CDR3: CASSFPPGRGNTGELFF. CDR3 in DNA: TGTGCCAGTAGTTTCCCCCCCGGCAGGGGGAACACCGGGGAGCTGTTTTTT.

The genes are TRBV6-5 and TRBJ2-7, with 9 bases lining up with TRBD1. The CDR3 covers 15 residues. V dropped 0 bases and J dropped 4; count of bases not matched to a gene: 4. In germline, CDR1 is MNHEY, CDR2 SVGAGI. CDR3 bases: TGTGCCAGCAGTTACTCGAGGGACAGGGTTTACGAGCAGTACTTC. This gives the protein CASSYSRDRVYEQYF.

The V and J genes are TRBV7-9 and TRBJ2-3; 7 bases fit TRBD1. The CDR3 runs to 17 residues. The V gene's germline CDR1 is SEHNR and CDR2 FQNEAQ (reference sequence). Losses at the gene ends were 5 bases for V and 1 base for J; bases not matched to a gene: 12. The CDR3 coding sequence is TGTGCCAGCAGCCGGCCAAACAGGGGAAGGGGCACAGATACGCAGTATTTT. Residues: CASSRPNRGRGTDTQYF.

The chain links TRBV9 to TRBJ2-3; no clear D. Trimming took 7 bases from V and 6 from J, leaving 12 bases between them. The CDR3 contains 12 residues. Germline V gene sequence: CDR1 SGDLS, CDR2 YYNGEE. CDR3 region: CASGPVVDTQYF. The CDR3 DNA reads as TGTGCCAGCGGGCCGGTTGTGGATACGCAGTATTTT.

This clone came up a few times. V usage is TRBV7-9 and J usage is TRBJ1-4, with D possibly being TRBD1 (5 bases). The CDR3 totals 14 residues. Trimming removed 1 base at V and 2 bases at J, with 5 bases between. Germline V lookup: CDR1 SEHNR, CDR2 FQNEAQ (reference sequence). The CDR3 reads CASSLGQTNEKLFF. For the CDR3, the DNA is TGTGCCAGCAGCTTAGGACAGACTAATGAAAAACTGTTTTTT.

CDR3 DNA sequence: TGTGCCAGCAGGGGGGGACAGTCGAACACCGGGGAGCTGTTTTTT. Translation gives CASRGGQSNTGELFF. The chain carries TRBV2 and TRBJ2-2, with D tentatively TRBD1 (7 bases). V lost 6 bases, J lost 0 bases, and 11 bases lay in between. The germline V gene encodes CDR1 SNHLY and CDR2 FYNNEI. There are 15 residues in the CDR3.

The chain recombines TRBV9 with TRBJ1-2; 9 nucleotides line up with TRBD1. This CDR3 is built from 14 residues. In germline, CDR1 is SGDLS, CDR2 YYNGEE. J lost 4 bases, V lost 4 bases, and 5 bases had no gene match. CDR3 in DNA: TGTGCCAGCAGCTCGGACAGGGGAAGCTATGGCTACACCTTC. Translation gives CASSSDRGSYGYTF.

The V call is TRBV28, the J call TRBJ1-2; possibly TRBD1 for D (5 bases). The CDR3 length is 16 residues. Trimming stripped 6 bases from V and 0 bases from J, with 17 bases between. Germline-derived CDR1 and CDR2 are MDHEN and SYDVKM. The DNA for the CDR3 is TGTGCCAGCAGCCTCGGCGGGGCGAGAACTAACTATGGCTACACCTTC. It codes for CASSLGGARTNYGYTF.

The rearrangement links TRBV6-5 to TRBJ1-2, with D tentatively TRBD1 (6 bases). There are 13 residues in the CDR3. Germline CDR1 MNHEY, CDR2 SVGAGI. Trimming cost V 6 bases and J 4 bases, with 12 bases left between them. The DNA for the CDR3 is TGTGCCAGCAGACAGGGTTCCTTCTATGGCTACACCTTC. It encodes CASRQGSFYGYTF.

The V and J genes are TRBV30 and TRBJ2-3; D gene uncertain. Deletions cut 2 bases from V and 2 bases from J, with 11 bases between. This CDR3 has 14 amino acids. From germline, CDR1 is GTSNPN and CDR2 SVGIG (reference sequence). In nucleotides, the CDR3 is TGTGCCTGGAGTAACTATCAACTCACAGATACGCAGTATTTT. This encodes CAWSNYQLTDTQYF.

The CDR3 coding sequence is TGCACCAGCAGCCCCCGAGGGACTAGTGAGGAGCAGAGTTACGAGCAGTACGTC. This codes for CTSSPRGTSEEQSYEQYV. The V call is TRBV1, the J call TRBJ2-7; the D call TRBD2 from the table was never checked on the DNA. TRBV1 is noted as a pseudogene. The CDR3 consists of 18 residues.

The rearrangement uses TRBV12-3 or TRBV12-4 and TRBJ2-5, with TRBD1 as a possible D gene (5 bases). Trimming pared 4 bases from V and 4 bases from J, leaving 10 bases between. There are 13 residues in the CDR3. The CDR3 sequence: CASSSRQPETQYF. The CDR3 DNA is TGTGCCAGCAGTTCTAGACAGCCAGAGACCCAGTACTTC.

The V gene is TRBV7-8, the J gene TRBJ1-6; TRBD1 is a possible D gene (5 bases). Germline CDR1 SGHVS, CDR2 FQNEAQ. V dropped 1 base and J dropped 0 bases, with 10 bases sitting between them. This CDR3 has 17 amino acids. The DNA of the CDR3 is TGTGCCAGCAGCTTAGTACGGGGGAGCTCCTATAATTCACCCCTCCACTTT. Its translation: CASSLVRGSSYNSPLHF.